This T cell receptor (beta chain) was sequenced in a study of T cell changes during pregnancy in multiple sclerosis. The assay was immunoSEQ multiplex PCR, and TCRdb's table has in-frame clones only and misses some. The sample records about 36,000 clones, around nine tenths being singletons. The sample here was CD8+ T cells from peripheral blood mononuclear cells, taken in the third trimester of pregnancy. The source of this sequence is a female donor with multiple sclerosis, enrolled in a pregnancy study.

The DNA of the CDR3 is TGTGCCAGCAGTGTAGTGACAGGCGGCAATCAGCCCCAGCATTTT. Its translation is CASSVVTGGNQPQHF. The rearrangement joins TRBV2 to TRBJ1-5; TRBD1 is a possible D gene (6 bases). In germline, CDR1 is SNHLY, CDR2 FYNNEI. This CDR3 is 15 amino acids long. V was cut by 4 bases and J by 2 bases, with 12 bases left in between.